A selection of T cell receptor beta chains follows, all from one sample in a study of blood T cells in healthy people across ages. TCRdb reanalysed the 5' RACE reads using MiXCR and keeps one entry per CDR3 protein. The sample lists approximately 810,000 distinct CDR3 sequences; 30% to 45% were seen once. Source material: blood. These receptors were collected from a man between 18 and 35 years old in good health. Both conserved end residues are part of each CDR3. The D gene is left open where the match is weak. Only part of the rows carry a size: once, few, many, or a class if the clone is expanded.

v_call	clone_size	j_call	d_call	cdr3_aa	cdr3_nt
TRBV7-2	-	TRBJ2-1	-	CASSSRGRLYNEQFF	TGTGCCAGCAGCTCCCGGGGCAGGCTTTACAATGAGCAGTTCTTC
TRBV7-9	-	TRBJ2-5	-	CASSPPVSGANDEQYF	TGTGCCAGCAGCCCACCGGTTTCGGGGGCCAACGATGAGCAGTACTTC
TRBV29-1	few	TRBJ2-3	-	CSVDPAGDSTDTQYF	TGCAGCGTTGACCCGGCTGGGGACAGCACAGATACGCAGTATTTT
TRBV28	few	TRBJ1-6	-	CASSWDLGQTNSPLHF	TGTGCCAGCAGTTGGGACCTCGGGCAGACTAATTCACCCCTCCACTTT
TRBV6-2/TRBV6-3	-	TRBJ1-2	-	CATRRGVGYTF	TGTGCCACAAGACGGGGCGTTGGCTACACCTTC
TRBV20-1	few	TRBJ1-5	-	CSAGGGGPQHF	TGCAGTGCCGGCGGCGGGGGGCCCCAGCATTTT
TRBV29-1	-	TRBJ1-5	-	CSVAGGGGNQPQHF	TGCAGCGTTGCGGGGGGAGGGGGCAATCAGCCCCAGCATTTT
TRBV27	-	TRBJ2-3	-	CASSFLVGGTDTQYF	TGTGCCAGCAGTTTTTTAGTTGGGGGCACAGATACGCAGTATTTT
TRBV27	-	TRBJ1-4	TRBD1	CASSFRGTGPAEKLFF	TGTGCCAGCAGTTTCCGCGGGACAGGGCCCGCCGAAAAACTGTTTTTT
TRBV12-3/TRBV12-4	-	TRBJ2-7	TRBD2	CASSAGLAGWRETQYF	TGTGCCAGCAGTGCCGGACTAGCGGGGTGGCGGGAAACCCAGTACTTC
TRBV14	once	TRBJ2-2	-	CASSPREVNTGELFF	TGTGCCAGCAGCCCCAGGGAGGTGAACACCGGGGAGCTGTTTTTT
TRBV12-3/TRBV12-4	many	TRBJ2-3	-	CASSFFDRGPKADTQYF	TGTGCCAGCAGTTTTTTCGATAGGGGCCCCAAGGCAGATACGCAGTATTTT
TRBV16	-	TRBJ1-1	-	CASSDGAATEAFF	TGTGCCAGCAGTGACGGAGCCGCCACTGAAGCTTTCTTT
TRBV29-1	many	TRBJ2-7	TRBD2	CSASSGGSYEQYF	TGCAGCGCTTCTAGCGGGGGGTCCTACGAGCAGTACTTC
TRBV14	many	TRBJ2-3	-	CASSPGRVSTDTQYF	TGTGCCAGCAGCCCCGGAAGGGTGAGCACAGATACGCAGTATTTT
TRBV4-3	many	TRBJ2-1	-	CASSQDGPNEQFF	TGCGCCAGCAGCCAAGATGGGCCCAATGAGCAGTTCTTC
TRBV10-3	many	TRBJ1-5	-	CAISEGRNQPQHF	TGTGCCATCAGTGAGGGCAGAAATCAGCCCCAGCATTTT
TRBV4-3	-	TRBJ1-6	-	CANSQGTANSPLHF	TGCGCCAACAGCCAAGGGACCGCAAATTCACCCCTCCACTTT
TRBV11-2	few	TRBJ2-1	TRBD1	CASSARGTGTYNEQFF	TGTGCCAGCAGCGCACGCGGGACAGGTACATACAATGAGCAGTTCTTC
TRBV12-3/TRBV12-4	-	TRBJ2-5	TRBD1	CASSLPGGHQETQYF	TGTGCCAGCAGTTTACCAGGGGGCCACCAAGAGACCCAGTACTTC
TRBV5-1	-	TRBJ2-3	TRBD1	CASSFGQGTSSTDTQYF	TGCGCCAGCAGCTTCGGACAGGGGACCTCTAGCACAGATACGCAGTATTTT
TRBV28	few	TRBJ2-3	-	CASSLITIDTQYF	TGTGCCAGCAGTTTGATAACGATAGATACGCAGTATTTT
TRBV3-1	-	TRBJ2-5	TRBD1	CASSQYQGAEQYF	TGTGCCAGCAGCCAATATCAGGGGGCAGAACAGTACTTC
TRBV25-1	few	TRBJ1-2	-	CASRDPRNYGYTF	TGTGCCAGCAGGGACCCTCGGAACTATGGCTACACCTTC
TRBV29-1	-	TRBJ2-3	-	CSVKDSSLTDTQYF	TGCAGCGTAAAGGACAGTTCCCTCACAGATACGCAGTATTTT
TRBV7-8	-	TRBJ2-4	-	CASTPDRSLAKNIQYF	TGTGCCAGCACCCCCGACAGAAGTCTAGCCAAAAACATTCAGTACTTC
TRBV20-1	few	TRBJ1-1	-	CSALADMNTEAFF	TGCAGTGCCCTCGCGGACATGAACACTGAAGCTTTCTTT
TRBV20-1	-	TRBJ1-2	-	CSASMGRNYGYTF	TGCAGTGCCAGCATGGGGAGGAACTATGGCTACACCTTC
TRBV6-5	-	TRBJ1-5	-	CASSYSGGYNQPQHF	TGTGCCAGCAGTTACTCTGGAGGGTACAATCAGCCCCAGCATTTT
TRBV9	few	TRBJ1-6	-	CASSVGSDYNSPLHF	TGTGCCAGCAGCGTAGGATCCGACTATAATTCACCCCTCCACTTT
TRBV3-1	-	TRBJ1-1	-	CASSQTLSEAFF	TGTGCCAGCAGCCAAACTCTAAGCGAAGCTTTCTTT
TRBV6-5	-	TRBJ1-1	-	CASHQAMNTEAFF	TGTGCCAGCCACCAGGCTATGAACACTGAAGCTTTCTTT
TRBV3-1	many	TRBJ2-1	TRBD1	CASGIGQGYYNEQFF	TGTGCCAGCGGGATCGGACAGGGGTACTACAATGAGCAGTTCTTC
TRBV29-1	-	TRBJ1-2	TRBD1	CSAGQSYGYTF	TGCAGCGCGGGACAGTCCTATGGCTACACCTTC
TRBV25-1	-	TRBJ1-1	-	CASSPQNLWGNTEAFF	TGTGCCAGCAGTCCTCAAAACCTATGGGGGAACACTGAAGCTTTCTTT
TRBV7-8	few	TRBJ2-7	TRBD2	CASSLRRGGQNEQYF	TGTGCCAGCAGCTTAAGACGGGGGGGCCAAAATGAGCAGTACTTC
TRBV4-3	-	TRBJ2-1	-	CASSQDRAGYLFF	TGCGCCAGCAGCCAAGATCGGGCAGGGTACCTGTTCTTC
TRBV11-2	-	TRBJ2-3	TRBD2	CASSPLAGGPGTQYF	TGTGCCAGCAGCCCATTAGCGGGAGGGCCGGGTACGCAGTATTTT
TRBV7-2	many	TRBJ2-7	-	CASSSQGSSYEQYF	TGTGCCAGCAGCTCGCAGGGGAGCTCCTACGAGCAGTACTTC
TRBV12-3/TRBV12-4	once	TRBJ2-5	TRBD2	CASSLGGRIGLAGLQETQYF	TGTGCCAGCAGTTTAGGGGGCCGTATCGGACTAGCGGGGCTTCAAGAGACCCAGTACTTC
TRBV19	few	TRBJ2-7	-	CASSILGTSHEQYF	TGTGCCAGTAGTATCCTCGGGACGTCTCACGAGCAGTACTTC
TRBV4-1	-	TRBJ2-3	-	CAKDRGENPRWFLRYADTQYF	TGCGCCAAGGACAGAGGAGAGAACCCGCGTTGGTTTTTACGGTACGCAGATACGCAGTATTTT
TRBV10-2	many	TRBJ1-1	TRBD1	CASSETRPGQGTEAFF	TGCGCCAGCAGTGAGACCAGGCCGGGACAGGGCACTGAAGCTTTCTTT
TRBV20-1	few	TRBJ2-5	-	CSATSRSRRETQYF	TGCAGTGCAACTAGCCGGTCGAGACGGGAGACCCAGTACTTC
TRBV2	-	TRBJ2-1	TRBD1	CASSGWRTGGNEQFF	TGTGCCAGCAGTGGATGGAGGACAGGGGGCAATGAGCAGTTCTTC
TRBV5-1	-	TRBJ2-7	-	CASSFTVNSYEQYF	TGCGCCAGCAGCTTCACAGTGAACTCCTACGAGCAGTACTTC
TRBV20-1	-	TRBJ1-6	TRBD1	CSARRNRGGVDSPLHF	TGCAGTGCTAGAAGGAACAGGGGCGGAGTCGATTCACCCCTCCACTTT
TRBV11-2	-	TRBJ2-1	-	CASSLSTSYNEQFF	TGTGCCAGCAGCTTAAGCACCTCCTACAATGAGCAGTTCTTC
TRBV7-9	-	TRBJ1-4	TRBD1	CASSRGGTGNNEKLFF	TGTGCCAGCAGCCGAGGGGGGACAGGAAACAATGAAAAACTGTTTTTT
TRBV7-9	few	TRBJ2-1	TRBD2	CASSFPRGRTSYNEQFF	TGTGCCAGCAGCTTCCCTAGAGGGCGGACTAGTTACAATGAGCAGTTCTTC
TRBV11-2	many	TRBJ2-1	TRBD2	CASSLIPSGGRNEQFF	TGTGCCAGCAGCTTAATTCCTAGCGGGGGGAGGAATGAGCAGTTCTTC
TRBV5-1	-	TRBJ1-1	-	CANKRDVNTEAFF	TGCGCCAACAAGCGGGACGTGAACACTGAAGCTTTCTTT
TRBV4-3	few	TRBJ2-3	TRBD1	CASSQRGQGGSSDTQYF	TGCGCCAGCAGCCAGAGGGGACAGGGGGGATCCTCAGATACGCAGTATTTT
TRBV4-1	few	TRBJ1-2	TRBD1	CASSTRTGANYGYTF	TGCGCCAGCAGCACCCGGACAGGGGCCAACTATGGCTACACCTTC
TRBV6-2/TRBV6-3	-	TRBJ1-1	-	CASSLRAGEGEAFF	TGTGCCAGCAGTTTGAGAGCAGGGGAGGGTGAAGCTTTCTTT